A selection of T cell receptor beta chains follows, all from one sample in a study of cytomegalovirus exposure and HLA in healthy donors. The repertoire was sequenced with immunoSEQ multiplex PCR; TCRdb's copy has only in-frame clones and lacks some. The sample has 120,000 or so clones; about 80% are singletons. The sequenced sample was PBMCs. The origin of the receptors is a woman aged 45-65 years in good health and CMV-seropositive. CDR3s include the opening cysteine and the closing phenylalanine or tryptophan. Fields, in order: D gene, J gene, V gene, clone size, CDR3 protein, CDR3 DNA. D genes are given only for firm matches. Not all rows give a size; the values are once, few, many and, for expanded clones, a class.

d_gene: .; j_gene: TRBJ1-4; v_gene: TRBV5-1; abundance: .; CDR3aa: CASSSTAGEKLFF; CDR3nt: TGCGCCAGCAGCTCCACAGCAGGTGAAAAACTGTTTTTT
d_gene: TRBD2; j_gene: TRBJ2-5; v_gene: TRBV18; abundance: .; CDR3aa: CASSPASGQETQYF; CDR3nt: TGTGCCAGCTCACCAGCTAGCGGGCAAGAGACCCAGTACTTC
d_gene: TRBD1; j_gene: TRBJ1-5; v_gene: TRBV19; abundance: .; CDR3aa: CASSWGTANQPQHF; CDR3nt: TGTGCCAGTAGTTGGGGGACAGCCAATCAGCCCCAGCATTTT
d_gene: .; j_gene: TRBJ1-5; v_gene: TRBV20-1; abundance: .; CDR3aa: CSATIGGPQHF; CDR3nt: TGCAGTGCAACGATTGGAGGGCCCCAGCATTTT
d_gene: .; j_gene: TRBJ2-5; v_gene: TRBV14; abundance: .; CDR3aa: CASSQEPQVRETQYF; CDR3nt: TGTGCCAGCAGCCAAGAACCACAGGTCCGAGAGACCCAGTACTTC
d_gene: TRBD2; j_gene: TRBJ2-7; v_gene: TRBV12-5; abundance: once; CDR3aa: CASEGIAGPFTYEQYF; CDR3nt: TGTGCTAGTGAAGGGATAGCGGGGCCTTTCACCTACGAGCAGTACTTC
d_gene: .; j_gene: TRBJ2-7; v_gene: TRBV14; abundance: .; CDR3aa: CASSRGDSYEQYF; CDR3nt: TGTGCCAGCAGCCGGGGGGACTCCTACGAGCAGTACTTC
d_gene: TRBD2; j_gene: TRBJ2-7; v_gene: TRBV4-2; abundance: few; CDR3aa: CASSQDTTSGRFSSYEQYF; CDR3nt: TGTGCCAGCAGCCAAGACACGACTAGCGGGAGGTTCAGCTCCTACGAGCAGTACTTC
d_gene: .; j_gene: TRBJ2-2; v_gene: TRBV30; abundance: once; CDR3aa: CAWIGGAGAGELFF; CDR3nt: TGTGCCTGGATCGGGGGCGCGGGAGCCGGGGAGCTGTTTTTT
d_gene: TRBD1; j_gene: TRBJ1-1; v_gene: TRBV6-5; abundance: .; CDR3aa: CASSYSPRGHTEAFF; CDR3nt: TGTGCCAGCAGTTACTCGCCCAGGGGGCACACTGAAGCTTTCTTT
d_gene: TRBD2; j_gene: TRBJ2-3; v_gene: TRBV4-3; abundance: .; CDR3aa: CASSQVRAGEADTQYF; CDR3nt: TGCGCCAGCAGCCAAGTCCGAGCGGGAGAAGCAGATACGCAGTATTTT
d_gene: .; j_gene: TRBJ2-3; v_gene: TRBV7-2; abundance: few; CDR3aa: CASSLSIKDTQYF; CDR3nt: TGTGCCAGCAGCTTAAGCATAAAAGATACGCAGTATTTT
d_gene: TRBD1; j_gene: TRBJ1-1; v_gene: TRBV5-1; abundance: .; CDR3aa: CASSLGPRQGSTEAFF; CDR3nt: TGCGCCAGCAGCTTGGGCCCGCGACAGGGGAGCACTGAAGCTTTCTTT
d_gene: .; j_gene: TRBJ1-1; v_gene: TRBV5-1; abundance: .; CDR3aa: CASSLVANTEAFF; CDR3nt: TGCGCCAGCAGCTTGGTGGCAAACACTGAAGCTTTCTTT
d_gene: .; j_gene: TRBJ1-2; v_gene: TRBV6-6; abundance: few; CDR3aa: CASSYPEDGILYGYTF; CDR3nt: TGTGCCAGCAGTTACCCCGAGGACGGGATACTCTATGGCTACACCTTC
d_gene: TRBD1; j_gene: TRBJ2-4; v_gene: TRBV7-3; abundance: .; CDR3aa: CASSLTVKGAQYF; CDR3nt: TGTGCCAGCAGCTTAACGGTAAAGGGGGCCCAGTACTTC
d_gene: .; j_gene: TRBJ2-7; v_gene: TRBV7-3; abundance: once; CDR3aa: CASSSGGGGPHEQYF; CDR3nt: TGTGCCAGCAGCTCGGGGGGCGGGGGCCCCCACGAGCAGTACTTC
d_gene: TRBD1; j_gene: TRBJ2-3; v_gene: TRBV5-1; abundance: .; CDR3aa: CASSPPRTGIADTQYF; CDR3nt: TGCGCCAGCAGCCCCCCCCGGACAGGGATCGCAGATACGCAGTATTTT
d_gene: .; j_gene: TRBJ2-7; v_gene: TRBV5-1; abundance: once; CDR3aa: CASSLALSRGMNEQYF; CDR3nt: TGCGCCAGCAGCTTGGCCCTCTCGCGGGGAATGAACGAGCAGTACTTC
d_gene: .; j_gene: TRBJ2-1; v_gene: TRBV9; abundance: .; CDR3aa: CASSPPRGLQFF; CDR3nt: TGTGCCAGCAGCCCCCCCAGAGGCCTCCAGTTCTTC
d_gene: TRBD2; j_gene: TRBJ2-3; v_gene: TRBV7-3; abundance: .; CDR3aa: CASSLTSGGALFADTQYF; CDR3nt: TGTGCCAGCAGCTTAACTAGCGGGGGGGCCCTATTCGCAGATACGCAGTATTTT
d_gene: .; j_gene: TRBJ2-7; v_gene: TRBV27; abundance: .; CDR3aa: CASSPDVGGYEQYF; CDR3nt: TGTGCCAGCAGCCCCGATGTAGGGGGCTACGAGCAGTACTTC
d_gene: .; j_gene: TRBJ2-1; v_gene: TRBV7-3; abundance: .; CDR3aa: CASSASRGTYNEQFF; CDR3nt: TGTGCCAGCAGCGCGTCCCGGGGGACCTACAATGAGCAGTTCTTC
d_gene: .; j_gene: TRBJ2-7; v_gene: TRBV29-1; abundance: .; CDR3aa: CSVEDKGDIYHPIRQYF; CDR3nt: TGCAGCGTTGAAGATAAAGGGGACATTTATCATCCAATAAGGCAGTACTTC
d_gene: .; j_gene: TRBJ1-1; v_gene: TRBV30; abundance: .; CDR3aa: CAWSSTGFTEAFF; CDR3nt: TGTGCCTGGAGTTCTACAGGGTTTACTGAAGCTTTCTTT
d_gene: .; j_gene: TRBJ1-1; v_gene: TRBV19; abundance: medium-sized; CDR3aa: CATLTGFGEAFF; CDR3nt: TGTGCCACCCTGACAGGATTTGGTGAAGCTTTCTTT
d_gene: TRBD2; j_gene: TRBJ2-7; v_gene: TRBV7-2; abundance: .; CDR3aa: CASSLYAGLAGYEQYF; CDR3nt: TGTGCCAGCAGCTTATACGCGGGACTAGCGGGCTACGAGCAGTACTTC
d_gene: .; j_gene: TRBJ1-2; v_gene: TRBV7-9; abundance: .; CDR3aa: CASSLPGIIYGYTF; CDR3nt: TGTGCCAGCAGCTTACCGGGAATTATCTATGGCTACACCTTC
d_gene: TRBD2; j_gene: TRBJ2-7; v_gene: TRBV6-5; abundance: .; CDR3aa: CASSPGTRNEQYF; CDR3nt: TGTGCCAGCAGTCCAGGGACTAGGAACGAGCAGTACTTC
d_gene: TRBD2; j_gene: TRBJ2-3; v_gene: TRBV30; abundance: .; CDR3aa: CAWTYSSGGTDTQYF; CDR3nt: TGTGCCTGGACCTACTCTAGCGGGGGCACAGATACGCAGTATTTT
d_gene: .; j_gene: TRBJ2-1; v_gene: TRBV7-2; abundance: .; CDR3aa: CASSLGRGPINEQFF; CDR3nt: TGTGCCAGCAGCTTAGGCAGGGGACCCATCAATGAGCAGTTCTTC
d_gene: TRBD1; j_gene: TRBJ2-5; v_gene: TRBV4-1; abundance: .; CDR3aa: CASSQDPTGGQETQYF; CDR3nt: TGCGCCAGCAGCCAAGACCCGACAGGGGGGCAAGAGACCCAGTACTTC
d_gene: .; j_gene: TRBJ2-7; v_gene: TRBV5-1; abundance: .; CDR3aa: CASSVGPGSSYEQYF; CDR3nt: TGCGCCAGCAGCGTGGGACCCGGGTCCTCCTACGAGCAGTACTTC
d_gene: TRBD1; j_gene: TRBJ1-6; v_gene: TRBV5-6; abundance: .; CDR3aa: CASSHDRGLLNSPLHF; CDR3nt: TGTGCCAGCAGCCACGACAGGGGGCTCCTCAATTCACCCCTCCACTTT
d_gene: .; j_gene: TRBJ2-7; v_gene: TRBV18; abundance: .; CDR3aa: CASSPQQGDDEQYF; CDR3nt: TGTGCCAGCTCACCACAACAGGGAGATGACGAGCAGTACTTC
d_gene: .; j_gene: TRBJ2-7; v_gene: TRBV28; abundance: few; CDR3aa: CASGRGGSAYEQYF; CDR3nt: TGTGCCAGCGGAAGGGGGGGCTCTGCCTACGAGCAGTACTTC